This T cell receptor beta chain was recorded in a study of cytomegalovirus exposure and HLA in healthy donors. For the study at large: An early release of data contained about 85 million unique TCRs, which came from HLA-typed donors. Whole-study findings and limits: Researchers counted around 170 TCR beta chains as cytomegalovirus-associated. Clonal expansion was found to be greater in HLA-associated TCR beta chains than in equally common others in a later analysis. A link between a missense DCLRE1C variant and TCR beta V- and J-gene trimming emerged from a later analysis.

Comment on this clone: Its antigen is still unknown. In the same sample, other DNA sequences code for this CDR3.

Germline values: CDR1 MNHEY, CDR2 SMNVEV (reference sequence). The length of the CDR3 is 13 residues. The germline V and J ends were trimmed by 3 bases and 6 bases, with 12 bases remaining between them. 13 Jbeta primers and 60 Vbeta primers were used for the PCR. Assay: immunoSEQ multiplex PCR; the TCRdb copy retains only in-frame clones and omits some. The repertoire consists of some 110,000 clones, with 71% occurring once and the leading ten covering less than 3%. The genes are TRBV27 and TRBJ2-7; D not certain. This TCR derives from a female donor in good health and CMV-seronegative. Material: PBMCs. In DNA form, the CDR3 reads TGTGCCAGCAGTTTTCCCGGCGGATTCGAGCAGTACTTC. This sequence encodes CASSFPGGFEQYF.